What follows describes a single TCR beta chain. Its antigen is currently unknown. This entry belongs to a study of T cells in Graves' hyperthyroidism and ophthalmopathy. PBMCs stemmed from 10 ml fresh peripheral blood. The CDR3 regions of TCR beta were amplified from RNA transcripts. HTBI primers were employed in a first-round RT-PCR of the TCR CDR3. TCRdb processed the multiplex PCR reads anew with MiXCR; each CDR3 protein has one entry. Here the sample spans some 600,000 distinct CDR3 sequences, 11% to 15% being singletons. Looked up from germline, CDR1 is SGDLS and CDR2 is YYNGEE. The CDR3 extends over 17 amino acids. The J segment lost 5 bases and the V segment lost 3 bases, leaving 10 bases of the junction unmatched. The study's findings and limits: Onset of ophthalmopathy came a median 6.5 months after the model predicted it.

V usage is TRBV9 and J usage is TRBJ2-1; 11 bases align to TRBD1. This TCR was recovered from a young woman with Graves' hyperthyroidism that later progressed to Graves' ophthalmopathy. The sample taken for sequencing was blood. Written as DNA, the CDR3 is TGTGCCAGCAGCGAGCCGGACAGGGGGCCTCAAAACAATGAGCAGTTCTTC. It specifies CASSEPDRGPQNNEQFF.